These 4 T cell receptor beta chains came from one sample sequenced in a study of post-analysis software for immune sequencing data. Overall study results and limits: Included in a set of several TRBV segments more frequent in patients than controls were TRBV5-6, TRBV5-1 and TRBV20-1.

Unique molecular identifiers were carried by the TCR beta cDNA libraries. TCRdb fed the PCR reads into MiXCR, producing one record per CDR3 protein. The sample carries hundreds of thousands of distinct CDR3 sequences, 55% to 60% recorded once. Their cognate antigens are unknown. The specimen was blood. These receptors were obtained from a girl aged 2 to 9 with multiple sclerosis.

The chain couples TRBV20-1 to TRBJ2-1; 11 bases agree with TRBD2. Trimming cost V 5 bases and J 3 bases; bases outside gene matches: 12. The CDR3 loop spans 17 amino acids. Germline CDR1 DFQATT, CDR2 SNEGSKA (reference sequence). Here the CDR3 DNA reads TGCAGTGCTTGCCCGTTGGGACTAGCGGACATCTACAATGAGCAGTTCTTC. This encodes CSACPLGLADIYNEQFF.

This clonotype has a handful of counts. The chain is built from TRBV7-9 and TRBJ2-3; D perhaps matches TRBD2 (6 bases). CDR3 length equals 16 residues. Trimming stripped 8 bases from V and 2 bases from J, with 20 bases between. Germline assignment: CDR1 SEHNR and CDR2 FQNEAQ (reference sequence). The CDR3 bases are TGTGCCAGCGCTAACAAGAAAGGGACTTACACAGATACGCAGTATTTT. Residues: CASANKKGTYTDTQYF.

The DNA of the CDR3 is TGTGCCATCAATCTCGCCCCCTCGACGGTCTATGGCTACACCTTC. This encodes CAINLAPSTVYGYTF. The chain combines TRBV10-3 with TRBJ1-2; D is ambiguous. V lost 7 bases, J lost 4 bases, and 19 bases lay in between. CDR1 and CDR2 (germline): ENHRY, SYGVKD. The CDR3 spans 15 residues.

The V gene is TRBV12-3 or TRBV12-4, the J gene TRBJ1-1; tentative D call: TRBD1 (5 bases). V was clipped by 7 bases and J by 5 bases, with 17 bases between them. This CDR3 comprises 14 residues. The CDR3, as DNA: TGTGCCAGCACTGCCAGGGTCGGAAGTACTGAAGCTTTCTTT. This encodes CASTARVGSTEAFF.